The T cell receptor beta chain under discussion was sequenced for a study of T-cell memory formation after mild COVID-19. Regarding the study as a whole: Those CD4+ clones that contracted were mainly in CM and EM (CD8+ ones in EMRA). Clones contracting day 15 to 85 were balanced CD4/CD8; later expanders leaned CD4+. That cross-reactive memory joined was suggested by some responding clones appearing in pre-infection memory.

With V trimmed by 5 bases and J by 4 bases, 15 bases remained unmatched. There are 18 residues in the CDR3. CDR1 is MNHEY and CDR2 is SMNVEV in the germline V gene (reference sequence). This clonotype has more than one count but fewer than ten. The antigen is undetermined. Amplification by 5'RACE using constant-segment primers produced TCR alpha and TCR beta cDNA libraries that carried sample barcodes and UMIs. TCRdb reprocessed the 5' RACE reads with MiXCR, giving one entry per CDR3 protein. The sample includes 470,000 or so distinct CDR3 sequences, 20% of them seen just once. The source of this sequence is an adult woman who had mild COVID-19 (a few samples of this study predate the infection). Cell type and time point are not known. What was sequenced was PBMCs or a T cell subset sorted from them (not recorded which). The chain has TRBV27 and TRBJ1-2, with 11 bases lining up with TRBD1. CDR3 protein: CASSPVPGQGAEGYGYTF. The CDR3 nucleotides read TGTGCCAGCAGTCCCGTTCCTGGACAGGGGGCGGAGGGCTATGGCTACACCTTC.